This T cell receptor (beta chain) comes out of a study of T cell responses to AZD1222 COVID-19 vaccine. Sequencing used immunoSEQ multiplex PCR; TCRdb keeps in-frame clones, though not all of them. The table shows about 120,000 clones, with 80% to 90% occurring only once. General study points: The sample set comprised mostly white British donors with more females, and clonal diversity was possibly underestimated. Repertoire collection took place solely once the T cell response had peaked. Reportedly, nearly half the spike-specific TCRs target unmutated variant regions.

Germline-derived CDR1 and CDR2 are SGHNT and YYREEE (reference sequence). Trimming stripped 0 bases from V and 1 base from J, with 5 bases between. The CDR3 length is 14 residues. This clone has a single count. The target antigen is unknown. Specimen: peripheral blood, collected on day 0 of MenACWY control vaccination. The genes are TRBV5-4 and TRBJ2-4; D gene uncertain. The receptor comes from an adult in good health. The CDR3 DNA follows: TGTGCCAGCAGCTTGGACCAGGCCAAAAACATTCAGTACTTC. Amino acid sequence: CASSLDQAKNIQYF.